These T cell receptor beta chains were read from a single sample in a study of blood T cell repertoires in COVID-19. The table came from immunoSEQ multiplex PCR; TCRdb's copy has only in-frame clones and leaves some out. The table has more than 80,000 clones, about 85% seen once. Sequenced: peripheral blood. These receptors originate from a woman aged 80 or over with COVID-19, enrolled during active disease. Both conserved end residues are part of each CDR3. D genes are given only for firm matches. Size values are once, few and many counts, or a class for expanded clones, and some rows have none.

J gene | clone size | V gene | D gene | CDR3 protein | CDR3 DNA
TRBJ1-1 | . | TRBV12-5 | . | CASGPQGANTEAFF | TGTGCTAGTGGTCCCCAAGGAGCGAACACTGAAGCTTTCTTT
TRBJ1-2 | once | TRBV15 | . | CATSRMGGSNYGYTF | TGTGCCACCAGCAGGATGGGGGGGAGTAACTATGGCTACACCTTC
TRBJ2-7 | . | TRBV6-6 | . | CASRPDRFYEQYF | TGTGCCAGCAGGCCAGACAGATTCTACGAGCAGTACTTC
TRBJ1-6 | . | TRBV5-1 | . | CASSLDSGSYNSPLHF | TGCGCCAGCAGCTTGGATTCGGGCTCCTATAATTCACCCCTCCACTTT
TRBJ2-2 | . | TRBV6-5 | . | CASRHWTNTAGELFF | TGTGCCAGCAGACACTGGACTAATACGGCCGGGGAGCTGTTTTTT
TRBJ1-5 | . | TRBV10-3 | . | CAISESPSGGNQPQHF | TGTGCCATCAGTGAGTCGCCGAGCGGGGGGAATCAGCCCCAGCATTTT
TRBJ1-5 | . | TRBV5-1 | . | CASSWDGGWPQHF | TGCGCCAGCAGCTGGGACGGGGGTTGGCCCCAGCATTTT
TRBJ1-4 | . | TRBV6-6 | . | CASVQDATNEKLFF | TGTGCCAGTGTACAGGATGCAACTAATGAAAAACTGTTTTTT
TRBJ1-1 | . | TRBV28 | . | CASSLLSGNTEAFF | TGTGCCAGCAGTTTACTATCAGGGAACACTGAAGCTTTCTTT
TRBJ2-7 | . | TRBV4-1 | . | CASSQDHSFSSYEQYF | TGCGCCAGCAGCCAAGATCACAGCTTTAGCTCCTACGAGCAGTACTTC
TRBJ1-1 | . | TRBV7-3 | . | CASAGGGGTEAFF | TGTGCCAGCGCGGGCGGGGGAGGCACTGAAGCTTTCTTT
TRBJ2-6 | . | TRBV18 | . | CASSPLSGANVLTF | TGTGCCAGCTCACCCCTCTCTGGGGCCAACGTCCTGACTTTC
TRBJ2-3 | . | TRBV30 | TRBD1 | CAWDRVVADTQYF | TGTGCCTGGGACAGGGTGGTCGCAGATACGCAGTATTTT
TRBJ2-2 | . | TRBV19 | . | CASGRHQGNTGELFF | TGTGCCAGTGGTCGACACCAGGGGAACACCGGGGAGCTGTTTTTT
TRBJ2-5 | . | TRBV7-9 | TRBD2 | CASSFPGLFSQETQYF | TGTGCCAGCAGCTTTCCGGGACTATTCTCCCAAGAGACCCAGTACTTC
TRBJ2-3 | . | TRBV10-1 | TRBD2 | CASSASGTDTQYF | TGCGCCAGCAGTGCTAGCGGTACAGATACGCAGTATTTT
TRBJ1-2 | . | TRBV18 | . | CASSLDSPGGTF | TGTGCCAGCTCACTCGACAGCCCCGGTGGCACCTTC
TRBJ2-1 | . | TRBV29-1 | . | CSVEVPGASSYNEQFF | TGCAGCGTAGAGGTTCCGGGAGCCTCCTCCTACAATGAGCAGTTCTTC
TRBJ1-2 | . | TRBV5-6 | TRBD1 | CASSPGQGSTF | TGTGCCAGCAGCCCGGGACAGGGAAGCACCTTC
TRBJ1-6 | . | TRBV5-6 | . | CASSGARSSPLHF | TGTGCCAGCAGCGGAGCTAGGTCTTCACCCCTCCACTTT
TRBJ1-1 | . | TRBV29-1 | TRBD1 | CSVNRGGTEAFF | TGCAGCGTTAACAGGGGGGGCACTGAAGCTTTCTTT
TRBJ1-3 | . | TRBV3-1/TRBV3-2 | . | CASSPTGRGVGTIYF | TGTGCCAGCAGCCCGACCGGGAGAGGGGTCGGCACCATATATTTT
TRBJ2-5 | . | TRBV19 | TRBD2 | CASSDSGGRETQYF | TGTGCCAGTAGCGATTCGGGGGGTAGGGAGACCCAGTACTTC
TRBJ1-2 | . | TRBV15 | . | CATSRQDSAYGYTF | TGTGCCACCAGCAGACAAGACAGCGCCTATGGCTACACCTTC
TRBJ1-2 | . | TRBV27 | . | CASSLFRGGGYTF | TGTGCCAGCAGTTTATTTAGGGGGGGAGGCTACACCTTC
TRBJ1-3 | . | TRBV7-2 | TRBD1 | CASRKRTGRSGNTIYF | TGTGCCAGCAGAAAAAGGACAGGCCGCTCTGGAAACACCATATATTTT
TRBJ2-7 | . | TRBV10-3 | . | CAIRPGLTTSYEQYF | TGTGCCATCAGGCCTGGACTAACGACCTCCTACGAGCAGTACTTC
TRBJ2-7 | . | TRBV7-6 | . | CASSLALASPYEQYF | TGTGCCAGCAGCTTAGCGTTGGCCTCACCCTACGAGCAGTACTTC
TRBJ2-7 | once | TRBV5-6 | . | CASSLGLVTYEQYF | TGTGCCAGCAGCCTCGGGTTAGTAACCTACGAGCAGTACTTC
TRBJ2-2 | once | TRBV20-1 | TRBD1 | CSASPGTGFGELFF | TGCAGTGCTAGTCCCGGGACAGGGTTCGGGGAGCTGTTTTTT
TRBJ1-5 | . | TRBV5-1 | TRBD1 | CASRPGQGAYQPQHF | TGCGCCAGCAGACCCGGACAGGGGGCGTATCAGCCCCAGCATTTT
TRBJ2-7 | . | TRBV4-2 | TRBD2 | CAQATSGGPICSYEQYF | TGTGCCCAAGCGACTAGCGGGGGCCCAATATGCTCCTACGAGCAGTACTTC
TRBJ2-7 | . | TRBV29-1 | . | CSVGGDPFHTYEQYF | TGCAGCGTTGGGGGGGACCCCTTTCATACCTACGAGCAGTACTTC
TRBJ1-1 | . | TRBV6-5 | TRBD1 | CASTRDRGLWTEAFF | TGTGCCAGCACCCGGGACAGGGGTCTTTGGACTGAAGCTTTCTTT
TRBJ2-7 | . | TRBV6-5 | . | CASSYNREHEQYF | TGTGCCAGCAGTTACAACCGCGAGCACGAGCAGTACTTC
TRBJ2-7 | once | TRBV10-3 | TRBD2 | CAIGGTSGGPYEQYF | TGTGCCATCGGAGGGACTAGCGGGGGGCCCTACGAGCAGTACTTC
TRBJ1-5 | few | TRBV18 | . | CASSPQGDQPQHF | TGTGCCAGCTCACCTCAGGGTGACCAGCCCCAGCATTTT
TRBJ1-4 | . | TRBV4-1 | . | CASSQDVRGGYEKLFF | TGCGCCAGCAGCCAAGATGTAAGGGGAGGGTATGAAAAACTGTTTTTT
TRBJ1-1 | . | TRBV16 | . | CASSQFITVEAFF | TGTGCCAGCAGCCAATTTATAACAGTTGAAGCTTTCTTT
TRBJ2-4 | . | TRBV3-1/TRBV3-2 | TRBD2 | CASSQGLATKNIQYF | TGTGCCAGCAGCCAGGGACTAGCGACCAAAAACATTCAGTACTTC
TRBJ1-1 | . | TRBV7-3 | . | CASSLEAGRNTEAFF | TGTGCCAGCAGCTTAGAGGCAGGGCGGAACACTGAAGCTTTCTTT
TRBJ2-4 | . | TRBV2 | . | CASSAGAGYIQYF | TGTGCCAGCAGCGCGGGGGCCGGGTACATTCAGTACTTC
TRBJ1-2 | . | TRBV19 | . | CASSIRFNYGYTF | TGTGCCAGTAGTATCCGGTTTAACTATGGCTACACCTTC
TRBJ1-5 | few | TRBV7-2 | . | CASSSVGGAIGHF | TGTGCCAGCAGCTCAGTAGGGGGGGCGATAGGGCATTTT
TRBJ2-3 | . | TRBV3-1/TRBV3-2 | TRBD1 | CASSQSGTGSDTQYF | TGTGCCAGCAGCCAATCCGGGACAGGGTCAGATACGCAGTATTTT
TRBJ2-7 | . | TRBV14 | TRBD2 | CGPSPKIGGTSMNLRHEQYF | TGTGGTCCTTCTCCAAAAATAGGAGGGACTAGCATGAACCTACGGCACGAGCAGTACTTC
TRBJ2-3 | . | TRBV2 | TRBD2 | CASSPGGGSQYF | TGTGCCAGCAGTCCCGGCGGGGGTTCGCAGTATTTT
TRBJ2-1 | . | TRBV3-1/TRBV3-2 | TRBD2 | CASSQYTSGVYNEQFF | TGTGCCAGCAGCCAATACACTAGCGGGGTTTACAATGAGCAGTTCTTC
TRBJ2-3 | . | TRBV18 | . | CASSPLTTELQYF | TGTGCCAGCTCACCACTTACGACAGAGTTGCAGTATTTT
TRBJ1-2 | once | TRBV28 | . | CASTLGTSDGYTF | TGTGCCAGCACCCTAGGGACATCTGATGGCTACACCTTC
TRBJ1-1 | . | TRBV19 | TRBD1 | CASCYRQGLSNTEAFF | TGTGCCAGCTGTTACCGACAGGGGCTATCGAACACTGAAGCTTTCTTT
TRBJ1-5 | . | TRBV6-1 | . | CASSERGFRDQPQHF | TGTGCCAGCAGTGAAAGGGGGTTCAGGGATCAGCCCCAGCATTTT
TRBJ2-3 | . | TRBV18 | . | CASSPVVEGRDTQYF | TGTGCCAGCTCACCAGTTGTGGAGGGCAGGGATACGCAGTATTTT
TRBJ1-3 | . | TRBV6-6 | . | CASSLIGGARYGNTIYF | TGTGCCAGCAGTCTCATTGGGGGGGCGAGATACGGAAACACCATATATTTT
TRBJ2-7 | . | TRBV3-1/TRBV3-2 | . | CASSRAGNEQYF | TGTGCCAGCAGCCGTGCAGGAAACGAGCAGTACTTC
TRBJ2-2 | . | TRBV5-8 | . | CASRPRVINPGELFF | TGTGCCAGCAGACCCAGGGTTATTAACCCCGGGGAGCTGTTTTTT
TRBJ1-2 | . | TRBV30 | TRBD1 | CAWRADREYGYTF | TGTGCCTGGAGAGCAGACAGGGAGTATGGCTACACCTTC
TRBJ2-7 | . | TRBV19 | . | CASSPWTTRSYEQYF | TGTGCCAGTAGTCCGTGGACTACCCGGAGCTACGAGCAGTACTTC
TRBJ2-3 | . | TRBV12-5 | . | CASGFRGGTDTQYF | TGTGCTAGTGGTTTCCGGGGAGGCACAGATACGCAGTATTTT
TRBJ2-1 | . | TRBV3-1/TRBV3-2 | TRBD2 | CASSQEMGLAAYNEQFF | TGTGCCAGCAGCCAAGAAATGGGTCTAGCGGCCTACAATGAGCAGTTCTTC